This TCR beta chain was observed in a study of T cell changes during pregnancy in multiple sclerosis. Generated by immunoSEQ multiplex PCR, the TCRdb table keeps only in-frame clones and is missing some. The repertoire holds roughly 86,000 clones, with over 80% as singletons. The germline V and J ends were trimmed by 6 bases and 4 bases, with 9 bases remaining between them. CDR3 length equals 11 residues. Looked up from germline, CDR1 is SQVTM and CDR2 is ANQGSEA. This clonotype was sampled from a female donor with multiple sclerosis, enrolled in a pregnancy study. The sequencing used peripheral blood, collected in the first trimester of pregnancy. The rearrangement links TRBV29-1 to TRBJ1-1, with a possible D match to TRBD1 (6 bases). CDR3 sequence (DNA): TGCAGCGTGGGACACTCCACTGAAGCTTTCTTT. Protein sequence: CSVGHSTEAFF.